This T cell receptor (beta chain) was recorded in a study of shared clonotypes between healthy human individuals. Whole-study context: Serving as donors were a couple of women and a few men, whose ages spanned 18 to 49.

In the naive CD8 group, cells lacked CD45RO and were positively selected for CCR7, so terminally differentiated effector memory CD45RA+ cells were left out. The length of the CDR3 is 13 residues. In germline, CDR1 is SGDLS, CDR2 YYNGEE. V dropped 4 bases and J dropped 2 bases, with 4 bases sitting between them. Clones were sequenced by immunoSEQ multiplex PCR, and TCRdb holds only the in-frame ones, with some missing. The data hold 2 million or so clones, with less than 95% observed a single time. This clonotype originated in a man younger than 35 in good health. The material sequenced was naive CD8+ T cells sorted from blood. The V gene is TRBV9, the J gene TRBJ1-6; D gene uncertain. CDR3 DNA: TGTGCCAGCAGCTCCCCCTATAATTCACCCCTCCACTTT. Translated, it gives CASSSPYNSPLHF.